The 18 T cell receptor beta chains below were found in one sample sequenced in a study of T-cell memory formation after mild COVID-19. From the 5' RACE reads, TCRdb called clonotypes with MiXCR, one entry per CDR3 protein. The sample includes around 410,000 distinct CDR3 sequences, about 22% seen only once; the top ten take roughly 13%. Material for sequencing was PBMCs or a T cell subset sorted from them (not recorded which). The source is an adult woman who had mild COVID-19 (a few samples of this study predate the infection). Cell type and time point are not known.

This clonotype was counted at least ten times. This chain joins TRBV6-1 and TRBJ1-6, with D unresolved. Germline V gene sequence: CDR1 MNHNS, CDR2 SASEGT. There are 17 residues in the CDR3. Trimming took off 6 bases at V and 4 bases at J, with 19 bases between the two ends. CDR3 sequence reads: CASRELRGIGYNSPLHF. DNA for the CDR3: TGTGCCAGCAGGGAACTTCGTGGAATTGGGTATAATTCACCCCTCCACTTT.

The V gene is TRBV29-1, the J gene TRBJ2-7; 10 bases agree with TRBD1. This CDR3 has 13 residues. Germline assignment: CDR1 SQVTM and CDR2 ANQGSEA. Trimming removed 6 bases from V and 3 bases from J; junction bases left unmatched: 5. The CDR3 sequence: CSVSRDRGYEQYF. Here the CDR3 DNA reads TGCAGCGTCAGCCGGGACAGGGGCTACGAGCAGTACTTC.

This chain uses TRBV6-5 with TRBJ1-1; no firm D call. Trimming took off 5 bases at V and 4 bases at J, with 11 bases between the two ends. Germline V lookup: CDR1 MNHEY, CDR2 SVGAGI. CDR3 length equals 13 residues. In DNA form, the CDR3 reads TGTGCCAGCAGTCAACTGGGAGTCACTGAAGCTTTCTTT. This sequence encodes CASSQLGVTEAFF.

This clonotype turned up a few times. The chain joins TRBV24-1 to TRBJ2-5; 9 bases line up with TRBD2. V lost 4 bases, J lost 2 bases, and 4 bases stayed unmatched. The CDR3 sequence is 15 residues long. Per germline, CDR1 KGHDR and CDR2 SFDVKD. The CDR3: CATSEKTSGQETQYF. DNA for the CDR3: TGTGCCACCAGTGAGAAGACTAGCGGACAAGAGACCCAGTACTTC.

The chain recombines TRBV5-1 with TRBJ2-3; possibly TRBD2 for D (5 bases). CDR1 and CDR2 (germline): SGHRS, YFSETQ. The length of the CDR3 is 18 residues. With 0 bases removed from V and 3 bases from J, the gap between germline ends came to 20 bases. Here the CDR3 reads CASSLDRLAQPWTDTQYF. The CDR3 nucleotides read TGCGCCAGCAGCTTGGACCGGCTAGCCCAACCCTGGACAGATACGCAGTATTTT.

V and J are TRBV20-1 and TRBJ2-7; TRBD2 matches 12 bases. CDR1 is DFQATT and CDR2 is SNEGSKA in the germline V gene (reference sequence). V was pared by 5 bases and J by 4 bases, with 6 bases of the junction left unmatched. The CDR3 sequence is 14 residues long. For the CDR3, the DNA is TGCAGTGCTGGCCCTAGCGGGAGGGGTTACGAGCAGTACTTC. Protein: CSAGPSGRGYEQYF.

This CDR3 is CSVSFRGRSSSTDTQYF. CDR3 nucleotide sequence: TGCAGCGTATCTTTTCGCGGGAGGAGTTCTAGCACAGATACGCAGTATTTT. The chain employs TRBV29-1 and TRBJ2-3; 8 bases match TRBD2. Germline V gene sequence: CDR1 SQVTM, CDR2 ANQGSEA. Trimming at V came to 6 bases and at J to 0 bases, leaving 14 bases not matched to a gene. The CDR3 spans 17 residues.

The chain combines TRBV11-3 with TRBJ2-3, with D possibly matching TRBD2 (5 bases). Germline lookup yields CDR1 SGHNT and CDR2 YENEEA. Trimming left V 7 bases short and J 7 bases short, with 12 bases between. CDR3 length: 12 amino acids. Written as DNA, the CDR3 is TGTGCCAGCACCACGAGCGGATATACGCAGTATTTT. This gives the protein CASTTSGYTQYF.

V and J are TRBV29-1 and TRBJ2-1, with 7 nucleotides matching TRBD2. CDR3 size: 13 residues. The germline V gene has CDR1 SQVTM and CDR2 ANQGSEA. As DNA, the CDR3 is TGCAGTGTCCGGGGGGTCATGGAAAATGAGCAGTTCTTC. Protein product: CSVRGVMENEQFF.

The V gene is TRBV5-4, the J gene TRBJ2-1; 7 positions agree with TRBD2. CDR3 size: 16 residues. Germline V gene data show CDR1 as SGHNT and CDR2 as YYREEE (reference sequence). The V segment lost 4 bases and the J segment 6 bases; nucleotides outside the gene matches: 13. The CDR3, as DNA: TGTGCCAGCAGCCGGGTGCAGGCGGGGGAGACCAATGAGCAGTTCTTC. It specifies CASSRVQAGETNEQFF.

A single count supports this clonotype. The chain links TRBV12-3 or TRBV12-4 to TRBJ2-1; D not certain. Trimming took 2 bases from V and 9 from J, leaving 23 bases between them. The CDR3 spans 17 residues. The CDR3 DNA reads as TGTGCCAGCAGTTTAAAGGCAGCCCACCCGGGTCGTCCTGAGCAGTTCTTC. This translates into CASSLKAAHPGRPEQFF.

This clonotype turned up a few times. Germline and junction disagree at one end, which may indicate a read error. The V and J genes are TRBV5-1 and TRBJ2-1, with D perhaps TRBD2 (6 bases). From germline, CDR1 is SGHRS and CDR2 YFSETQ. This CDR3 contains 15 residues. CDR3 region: CASRLETGLDNEQFF. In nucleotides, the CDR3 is TGCGCCAGCAGGTTGGAAACGGGACTCGACAATGAGCAGTTCTTC.

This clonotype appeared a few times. Here the CDR3 DNA reads TGTGCCAGCAGGCCCACAGGGAGGCAAGAGACCCAGTACTTC. It yields the protein CASRPTGRQETQYF. The chain has TRBV6-2 or TRBV6-3 and TRBJ2-5; possibly TRBD1 or TRBD2 for D (6 bases each). CDR1 and CDR2 from the germline V gene are MNHEY and SVGEGT. V was trimmed by 6 bases and J by 2 bases, leaving 13 bases between them. This CDR3 comprises 14 residues.

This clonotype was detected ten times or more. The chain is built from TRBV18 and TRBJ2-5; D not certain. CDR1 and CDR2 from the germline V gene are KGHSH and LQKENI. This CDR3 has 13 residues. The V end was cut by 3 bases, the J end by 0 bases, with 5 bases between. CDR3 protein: CASSPSYQETQYF. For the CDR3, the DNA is TGTGCCAGCTCACCTTCGTACCAAGAGACCCAGTACTTC.

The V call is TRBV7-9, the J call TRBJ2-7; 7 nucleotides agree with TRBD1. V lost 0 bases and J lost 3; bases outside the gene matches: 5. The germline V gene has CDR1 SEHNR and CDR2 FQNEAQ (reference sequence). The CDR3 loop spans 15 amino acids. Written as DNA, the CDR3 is TGTGCCAGCAGCTTAGCCGTGGGACAGATCTACGAGCAGTACTTC. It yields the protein CASSLAVGQIYEQYF.

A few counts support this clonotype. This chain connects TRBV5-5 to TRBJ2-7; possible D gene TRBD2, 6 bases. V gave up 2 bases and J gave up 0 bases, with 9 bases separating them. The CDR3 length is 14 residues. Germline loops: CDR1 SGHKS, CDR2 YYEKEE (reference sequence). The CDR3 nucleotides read TGTGCCAGCAGCTTTGGAGGGGCCTCCTACGAGCAGTACTTC. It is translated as CASSFGGASYEQYF.

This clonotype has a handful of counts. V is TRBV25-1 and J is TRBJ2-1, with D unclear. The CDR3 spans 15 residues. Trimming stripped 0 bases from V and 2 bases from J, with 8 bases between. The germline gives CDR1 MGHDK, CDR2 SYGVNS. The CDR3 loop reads CASSEYKYAYNEQFF. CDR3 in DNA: TGTGCCAGCAGTGAATATAAGTATGCCTACAATGAGCAGTTCTTC.

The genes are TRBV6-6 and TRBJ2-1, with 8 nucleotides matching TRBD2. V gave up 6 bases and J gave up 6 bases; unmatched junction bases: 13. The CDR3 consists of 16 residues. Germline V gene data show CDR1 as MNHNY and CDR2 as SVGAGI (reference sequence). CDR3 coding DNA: TGTGCCAGCAGCAATCCTCGGGGGGCGGGAGGCAATGAGCAGTTCTTC. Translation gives CASSNPRGAGGNEQFF.